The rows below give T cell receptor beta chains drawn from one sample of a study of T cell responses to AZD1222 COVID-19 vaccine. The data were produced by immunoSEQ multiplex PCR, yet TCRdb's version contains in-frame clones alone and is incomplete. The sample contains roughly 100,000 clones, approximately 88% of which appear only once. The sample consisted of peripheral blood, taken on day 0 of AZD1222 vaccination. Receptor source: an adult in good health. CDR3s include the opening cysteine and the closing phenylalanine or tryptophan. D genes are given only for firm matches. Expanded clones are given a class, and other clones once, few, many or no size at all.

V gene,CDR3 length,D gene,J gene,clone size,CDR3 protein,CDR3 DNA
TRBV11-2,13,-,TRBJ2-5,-,CASSSSAQETQYF,TGTGCCAGCAGCTCGTCGGCCCAAGAGACCCAGTACTTC
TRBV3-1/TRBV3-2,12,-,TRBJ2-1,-,CASSQEYNEQFF,TGTGCCAGCAGCCAAGAATACAATGAGCAGTTCTTC
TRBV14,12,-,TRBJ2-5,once,CASSQDWETQYF,TGTGCCAGCAGCCAAGATTGGGAGACCCAGTACTTC
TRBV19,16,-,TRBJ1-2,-,CASSMWVRETKRGYTF,TGTGCCAGTAGTATGTGGGTCCGCGAGACAAAAAGGGGCTACACCTTC
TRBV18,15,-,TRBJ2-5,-,CASSPPGTAGETQYF,TGTGCCAGCTCACCACCGGGCACCGCAGGAGAGACCCAGTACTTC
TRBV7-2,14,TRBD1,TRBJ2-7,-,CASSPGTDSYEQYF,TGTGCCAGCAGCCCAGGGACAGACTCCTACGAGCAGTACTTC
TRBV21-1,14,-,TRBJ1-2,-,CASSAPGRGAGYTF,TGTGCCAGCAGCGCTCCGGGACGTGGAGCTGGCTACACCTTC
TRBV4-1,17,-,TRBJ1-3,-,CASSQVSMGRSGNTIYF,TGCGCCAGCAGCCAAGTCAGTATGGGCCGTTCTGGAAACACCATATATTTT
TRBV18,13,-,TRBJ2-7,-,CASSPDNTYEQYF,TGTGCCAGCTCACCGGACAATACCTACGAGCAGTACTTC
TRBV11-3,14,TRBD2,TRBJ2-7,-,CASSLVATGGEQYF,TGTGCCAGCAGCTTAGTGGCTACGGGGGGTGAGCAGTACTTC
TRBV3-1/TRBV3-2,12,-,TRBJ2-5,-,CASSQDRETQYF,TGTGCCAGCAGCCAAGACCGGGAGACCCAGTACTTC
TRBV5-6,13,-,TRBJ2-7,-,CASSRSAPGEQYF,TGTGCCAGCAGCAGGTCCGCCCCCGGCGAGCAGTACTTC
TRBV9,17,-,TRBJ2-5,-,CASSARPRTGGQETQYF,TGTGCCAGCAGCGCCCGCCCCCGTACCGGGGGTCAAGAGACCCAGTACTTC
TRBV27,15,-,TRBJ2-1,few,CASSFGKGPNNEQFF,TGTGCCAGCAGTTTCGGAAAAGGTCCCAACAATGAGCAGTTCTTC
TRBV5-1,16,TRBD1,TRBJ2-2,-,CASSQGQGVEAGELFF,TGCGCCAGCAGTCAAGGACAGGGTGTGGAGGCCGGGGAGCTGTTTTTT
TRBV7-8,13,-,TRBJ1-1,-,CASSLVTGSEAFF,TGTGCCAGCAGCTTAGTGACGGGATCTGAAGCTTTCTTT
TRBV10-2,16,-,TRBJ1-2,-,CASRDSAFYPNYGYTF,TGCGCCAGCAGAGACTCCGCTTTTTATCCTAACTATGGCTACACCTTC
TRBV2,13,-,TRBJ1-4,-,CATRKTEREKLFF,TGTGCCACCCGTAAGACTGAGAGGGAAAAACTGTTTTTT
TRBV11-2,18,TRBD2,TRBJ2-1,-,CASSFLSQAGGTRNEQFF,TGTGCCAGCAGCTTCCTTTCCCAAGCGGGAGGAACGAGAAATGAGCAGTTCTTC
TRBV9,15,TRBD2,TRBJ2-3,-,CASSVGGLAGVTQYF,TGTGCCAGCAGCGTAGGAGGACTAGCGGGGGTTACGCAGTATTTT
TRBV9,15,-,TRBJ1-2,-,CASSSQGKGNYGYTF,TGTGCCAGCAGCTCTCAGGGGAAGGGTAACTATGGCTACACCTTC
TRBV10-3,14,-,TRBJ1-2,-,CAISPQGSNYGYTF,TGTGCCATCAGTCCACAGGGATCTAACTATGGCTACACCTTC
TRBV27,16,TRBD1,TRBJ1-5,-,CASSFGGQGYNQPQHF,TGTGCCAGCAGTTTCGGGGGACAGGGATACAATCAGCCCCAGCATTTT
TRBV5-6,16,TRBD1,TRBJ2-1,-,CASSLDRGSSYNEQFF,TGTGCCAGCAGCTTAGACAGGGGGAGCTCCTACAATGAGCAGTTCTTC
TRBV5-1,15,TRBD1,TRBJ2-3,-,CASSRGTGGTDTQYF,TGCGCCAGCAGCCGGGGGACAGGGGGCACAGATACGCAGTATTTT
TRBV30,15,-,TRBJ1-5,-,CAWSAGAPGNQPQHF,TGTGCCTGGAGTGCGGGGGCACCGGGCAATCAGCCCCAGCATTTT
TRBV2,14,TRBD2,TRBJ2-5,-,CASRTSASQETQYF,TGTGCCAGCAGGACTAGCGCCTCCCAGGAGACCCAGTACTTC
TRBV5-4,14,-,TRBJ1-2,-,CASSYPTANYGYTF,TGTGCCAGCAGCTACCCGACAGCTAACTATGGCTACACCTTC
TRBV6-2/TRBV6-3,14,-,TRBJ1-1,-,CASSYSRGYTEAFF,TGTGCCAGCAGTTACTCGAGGGGGTACACTGAAGCTTTCTTT
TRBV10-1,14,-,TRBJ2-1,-,CASSEFGLVGEQFF,TGCGCCAGCAGTGAGTTCGGACTGGTTGGGGAGCAGTTCTTC
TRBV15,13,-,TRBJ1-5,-,CATSLIPNQPQHF,TGTGCCACCAGTCTCATACCCAATCAGCCCCAGCATTTT
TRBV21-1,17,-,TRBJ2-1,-,CASSKGKREMKYNEQFF,TGTGCCAGCAGCAAAGGGAAGCGGGAGATGAAATACAATGAGCAGTTCTTC
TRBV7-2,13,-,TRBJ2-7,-,CASSLDTYYEQYF,TGTGCCAGCAGCTTAGACACCTACTACGAGCAGTACTTC
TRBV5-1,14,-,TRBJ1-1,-,CASSVSDSNTEAFF,TGCGCCAGCAGCGTATCGGACAGTAACACTGAAGCTTTCTTT
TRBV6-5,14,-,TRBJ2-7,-,CASSYSRGSYEQYF,TGTGCCAGCAGTTACTCGAGAGGATCCTACGAGCAGTACTTC
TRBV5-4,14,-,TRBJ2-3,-,CASSLAGVLDTQYF,TGTGCCAGCAGCTTGGCCGGGGTTTTGGATACGCAGTATTTT
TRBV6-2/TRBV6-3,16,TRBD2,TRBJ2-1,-,CASSYFMTSGRNEQFF,TGTGCCAGCAGTTACTTTATGACTAGCGGGAGAAATGAGCAGTTCTTC
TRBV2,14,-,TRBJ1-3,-,CASTQDSSGNTIYF,TGTGCCAGCACCCAAGACAGCTCTGGAAACACCATATATTTT
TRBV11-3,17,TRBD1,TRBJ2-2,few,CASSFTSGTAHTGELFF,TGTGCCAGCAGCTTTACGTCCGGGACAGCTCACACCGGGGAGCTGTTTTTT
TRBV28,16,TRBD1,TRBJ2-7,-,CASSSTGAELSYEQYF,TGTGCCAGCAGTTCTACAGGGGCTGAACTCTCCTACGAGCAGTACTTC
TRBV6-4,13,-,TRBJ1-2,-,CASSRVDGYGYTF,TGTGCCAGCAGTCGGGTAGATGGCTATGGCTACACCTTC
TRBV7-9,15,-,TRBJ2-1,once,CASSLQGIGDNEQFF,TGTGCCAGCAGCTTGCAGGGAATAGGGGACAATGAGCAGTTCTTC
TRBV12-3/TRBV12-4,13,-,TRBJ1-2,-,CASRVQGVDGYTF,TGTGCCAGCAGGGTACAGGGCGTTGATGGCTACACCTTC
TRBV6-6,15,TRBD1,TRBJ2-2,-,CASSYRTGSTGELFF,TGTGCCAGCAGTTACCGGACAGGGAGCACCGGGGAGCTGTTTTTT
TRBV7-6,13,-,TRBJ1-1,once,CASSLIGRNEAFF,TGTGCCAGCAGCTTAATTGGCAGGAATGAAGCTTTCTTT
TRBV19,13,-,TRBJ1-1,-,CASSVAENTEAFF,TGTGCCAGTAGTGTGGCAGAAAACACTGAAGCTTTCTTT
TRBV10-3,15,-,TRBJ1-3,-,CAIASQDSYTNTIYF,TGTGCCATAGCGTCCCAGGACAGCTATACAAACACCATATATTTT
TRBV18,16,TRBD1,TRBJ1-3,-,CASTIGQGNSGNTIYF,TGTGCCAGCACGATAGGACAGGGGAACTCTGGAAACACCATATATTTT
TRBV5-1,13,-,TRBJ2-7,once,CASSLDSLYEQYF,TGCGCCAGCAGCTTGGACAGTCTCTACGAGCAGTACTTC
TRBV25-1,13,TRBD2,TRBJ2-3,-,CASSDGRGDTQYF,TGTGCCAGCAGTGATGGGAGGGGAGATACGCAGTATTTT
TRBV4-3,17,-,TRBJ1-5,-,CASSQDRSDYSNQPQHF,TGCGCCAGCAGCCAAGATAGGTCAGATTATAGCAATCAGCCCCAGCATTTT
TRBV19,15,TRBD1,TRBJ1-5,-,CASTLGGRGDQPQHF,TGTGCCAGTACCCTAGGGGGCAGGGGAGATCAGCCCCAGCATTTT
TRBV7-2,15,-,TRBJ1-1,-,CASSAHRASNTEAFF,TGTGCCAGCAGCGCGCACAGGGCTTCGAACACTGAAGCTTTCTTT